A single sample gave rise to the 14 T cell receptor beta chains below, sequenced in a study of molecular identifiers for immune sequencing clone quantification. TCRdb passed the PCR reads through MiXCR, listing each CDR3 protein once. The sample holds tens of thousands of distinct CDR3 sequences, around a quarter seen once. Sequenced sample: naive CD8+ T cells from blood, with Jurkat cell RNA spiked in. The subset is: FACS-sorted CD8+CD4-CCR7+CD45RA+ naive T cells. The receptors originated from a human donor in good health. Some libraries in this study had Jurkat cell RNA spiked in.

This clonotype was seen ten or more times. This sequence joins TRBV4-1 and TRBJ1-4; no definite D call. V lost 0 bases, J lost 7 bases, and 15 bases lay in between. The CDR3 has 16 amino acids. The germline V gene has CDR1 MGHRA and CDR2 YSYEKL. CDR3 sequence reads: CASSQDIGVIVEKLFF. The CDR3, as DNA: TGCGCCAGCAGCCAAGATATCGGGGTAATAGTTGAAAAACTGTTTTTT.

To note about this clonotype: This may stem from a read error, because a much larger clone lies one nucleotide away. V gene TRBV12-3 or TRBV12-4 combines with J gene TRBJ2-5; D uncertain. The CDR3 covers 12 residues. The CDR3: CASSPQPESQYF. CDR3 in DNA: TGTGCCAGCAGCCCGCAGCCGGAGAGCCAGTACTTC.

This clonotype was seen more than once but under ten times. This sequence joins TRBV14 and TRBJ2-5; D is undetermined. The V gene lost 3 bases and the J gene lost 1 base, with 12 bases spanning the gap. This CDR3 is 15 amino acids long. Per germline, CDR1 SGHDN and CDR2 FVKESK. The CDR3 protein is CASSQAIGRQETQYF. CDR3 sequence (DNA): TGTGCCAGCAGCCAGGCCATCGGGCGCCAAGAGACCCAGTACTTC.

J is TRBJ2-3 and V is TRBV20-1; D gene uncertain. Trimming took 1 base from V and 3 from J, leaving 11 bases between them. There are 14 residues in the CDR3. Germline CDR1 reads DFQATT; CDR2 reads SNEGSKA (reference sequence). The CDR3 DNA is TGCAGTGCTAGAGGTGGTAGGGTGACAGATACGCAGTATTTT. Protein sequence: CSARGGRVTDTQYF.

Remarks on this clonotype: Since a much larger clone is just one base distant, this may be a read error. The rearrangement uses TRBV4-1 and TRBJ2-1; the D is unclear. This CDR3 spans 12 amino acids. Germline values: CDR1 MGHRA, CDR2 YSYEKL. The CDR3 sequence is CATSPGHNEQFF. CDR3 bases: TGCGCCACCAGCCCAGGCCACAATGAGCAGTTCTTC.

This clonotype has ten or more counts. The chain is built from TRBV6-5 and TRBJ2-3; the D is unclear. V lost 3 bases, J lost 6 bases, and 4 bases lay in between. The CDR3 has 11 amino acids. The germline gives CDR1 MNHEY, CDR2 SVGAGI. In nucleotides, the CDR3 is TGTGCCAGCAGTTATTTTGATACGCAGTATTTT. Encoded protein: CASSYFDTQYF.

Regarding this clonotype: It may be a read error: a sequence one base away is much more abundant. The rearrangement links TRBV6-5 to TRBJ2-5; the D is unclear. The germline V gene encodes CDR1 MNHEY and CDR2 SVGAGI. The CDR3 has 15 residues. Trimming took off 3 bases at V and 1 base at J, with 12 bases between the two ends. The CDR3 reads CASSYGVGPQETQYF. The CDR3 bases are TGTGCCAGCAGTTATGGCGTGGGTCCCCAAGAGACCCAGTACTTC.

The CDR3 coding sequence is TGCGCCAGCAGCTTGGAGACTAGCGGTAGCACAGATACGCAGTATTTT. It encodes CASSLETSGSTDTQYF. The genes are TRBV5-1 and TRBJ2-3; 9 bases agree with TRBD2. The CDR3 totals 16 residues. With 0 bases clipped from V and 0 bases from J, the junction kept 2 bases outside the gene matches. Germline V gene sequence: CDR1 SGHRS, CDR2 YFSETQ.

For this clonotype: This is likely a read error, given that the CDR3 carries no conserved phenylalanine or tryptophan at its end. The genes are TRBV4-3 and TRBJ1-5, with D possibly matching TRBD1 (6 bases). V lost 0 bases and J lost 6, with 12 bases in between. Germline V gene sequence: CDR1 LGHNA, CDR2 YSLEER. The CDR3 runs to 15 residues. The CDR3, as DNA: TGCGCCAGCAGCCAAGATGTGGGGGCGGGTCAGCCCCAGCATCTT. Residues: CASSQDVGAGQPQHL.

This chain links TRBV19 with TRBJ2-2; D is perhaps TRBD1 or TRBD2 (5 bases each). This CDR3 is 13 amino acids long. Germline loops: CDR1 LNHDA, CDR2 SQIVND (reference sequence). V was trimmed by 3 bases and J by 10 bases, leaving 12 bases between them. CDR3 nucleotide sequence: TGTGCCAGTAGTATCGTCGGGGCCGAGGAGCTGTTTTTT. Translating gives CASSIVGAEELFF.

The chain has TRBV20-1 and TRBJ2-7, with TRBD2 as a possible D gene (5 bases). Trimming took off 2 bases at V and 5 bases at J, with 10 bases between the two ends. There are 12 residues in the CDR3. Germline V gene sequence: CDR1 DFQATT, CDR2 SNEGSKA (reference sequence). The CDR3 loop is CSARYGNHEQYF. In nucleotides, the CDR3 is TGCAGTGCTAGATACGGGAACCACGAGCAGTACTTC.

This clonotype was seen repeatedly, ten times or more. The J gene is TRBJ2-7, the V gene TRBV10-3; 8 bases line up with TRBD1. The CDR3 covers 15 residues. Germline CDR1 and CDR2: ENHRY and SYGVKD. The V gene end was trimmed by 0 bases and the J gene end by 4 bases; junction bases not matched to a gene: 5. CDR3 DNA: TGTGCCATCAGTGAGTCAACAGGGGGTGGGTACGAGCAGTACTTC. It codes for CAISESTGGGYEQYF.

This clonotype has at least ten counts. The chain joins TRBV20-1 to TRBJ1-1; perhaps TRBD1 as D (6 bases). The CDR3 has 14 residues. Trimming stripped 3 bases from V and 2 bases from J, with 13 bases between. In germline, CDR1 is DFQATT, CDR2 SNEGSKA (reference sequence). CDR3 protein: CSASMTGSNTEAFF. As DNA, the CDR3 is TGCAGTGCTAGCATGACAGGTTCTAACACTGAAGCTTTCTTT.

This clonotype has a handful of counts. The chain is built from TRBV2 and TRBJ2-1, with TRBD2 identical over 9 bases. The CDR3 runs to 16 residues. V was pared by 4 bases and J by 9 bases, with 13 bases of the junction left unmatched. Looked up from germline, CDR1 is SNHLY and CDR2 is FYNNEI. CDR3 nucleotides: TGTGCCAGCAGTGTAGTAGCGGGGGCGGGGAGCGGTGAGCAGTTCTTC. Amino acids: CASSVVAGAGSGEQFF.